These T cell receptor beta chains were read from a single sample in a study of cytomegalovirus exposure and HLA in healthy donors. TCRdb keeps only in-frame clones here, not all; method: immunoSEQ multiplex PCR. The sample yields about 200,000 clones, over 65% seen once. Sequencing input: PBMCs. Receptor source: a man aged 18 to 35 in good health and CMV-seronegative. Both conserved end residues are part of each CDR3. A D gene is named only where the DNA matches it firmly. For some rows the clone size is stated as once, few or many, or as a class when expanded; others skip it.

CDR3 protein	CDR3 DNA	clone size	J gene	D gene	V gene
CASSIVGREVGNIQYF	TGTGCCAGTAGTATAGTGGGCAGGGAAGTAGGAAACATTCAGTACTTC	few	TRBJ2-4	.	TRBV19
CASNQLTGEYTEAFF	TGTGCCAGCAACCAGCTAACAGGGGAATACACTGAAGCTTTCTTT	.	TRBJ1-1	TRBD1	TRBV6-5
CASSPWTDSYEQYF	TGTGCCAGCAGTCCCTGGACAGACTCCTACGAGCAGTACTTC	.	TRBJ2-7	.	TRBV27
CASSLEGLAGGIDEQYF	TGTGCCAGCAGCTTGGAGGGACTAGCGGGAGGGATCGACGAGCAGTACTTC	few	TRBJ2-7	TRBD2	TRBV5-4
CASSIVEGPHNEQFF	TGTGCCAGTAGTATAGTGGAGGGGCCACACAATGAGCAGTTCTTC	.	TRBJ2-1	.	TRBV19
CASSSRTATNEKLFF	TGTGCCAGCAGTTCGAGGACAGCAACTAATGAAAAACTGTTTTTT	.	TRBJ1-4	.	TRBV28
CASSLVSGHNEQFF	TGTGCCAGCAGCTTAGTATCAGGGCACAATGAGCAGTTCTTC	.	TRBJ2-1	.	TRBV7-9
CASSLVASGSTDTQYF	TGTGCCAGCAGCTTAGTGGCTAGCGGGAGCACAGATACGCAGTATTTT	.	TRBJ2-3	TRBD2	TRBV7-2
CAWSVSFSNQPQHF	TGTGCCTGGAGTGTCTCTTTTAGCAATCAGCCCCAGCATTTT	.	TRBJ1-5	.	TRBV30
CASSPKADGYEQYF	TGTGCCAGCTCACCGAAAGCAGACGGGTACGAGCAGTACTTC	.	TRBJ2-7	.	TRBV18
CAWGPGLLNQPQHF	TGTGCCTGGGGACCGGGACTCCTGAATCAGCCCCAGCATTTT	.	TRBJ1-5	.	TRBV30
CATSSVGGATIYGYTF	TGTGCCACCAGCAGCGTCGGGGGGGCGACTATCTATGGCTACACCTTC	.	TRBJ1-2	.	TRBV15
CASSRTGMNTEAFF	TGCGCCAGCAGTCGAACAGGGATGAACACTGAAGCTTTCTTT	once	TRBJ1-1	.	TRBV5-1
CASSLEGVGGNTIYF	TGCGCCAGCAGCTTGGAGGGAGTGGGTGGAAACACCATATATTTT	once	TRBJ1-3	.	TRBV5-1
CASREGTGNQPQHF	TGTGCCAGCAGAGAGGGGACAGGGAACCAGCCCCAGCATTTT	.	TRBJ1-5	TRBD1	TRBV2
CASSLNWLLMNTEAFF	TGTGCCAGCAGCTTAAATTGGCTGTTGATGAACACTGAAGCTTTCTTT	few	TRBJ1-1	.	TRBV7-9
CASFHPGQRYEQYF	TGTGCCAGCTTCCACCCCGGACAACGCTACGAGCAGTACTTC	.	TRBJ2-7	.	TRBV6-1
CASSSTWDYAGELFF	TGTGCCAGCAGCTCTACATGGGACTACGCCGGGGAGCTGTTTTTT	.	TRBJ2-2	TRBD2	TRBV11-2
CASSARLAGGGNEQFF	TGTGCCAGTAGTGCGAGACTAGCGGGAGGTGGGAATGAGCAGTTCTTC	.	TRBJ2-1	TRBD2	TRBV19
CASSVGEENIQYF	TGCGCCAGCAGTGTGGGAGAAGAAAACATTCAGTACTTC	.	TRBJ2-4	.	TRBV10-1
CASSFTGNTGELFF	TGTGCCAGCAGCTTTACAGGGAACACCGGGGAGCTGTTTTTT	.	TRBJ2-2	.	TRBV5-4
CATGQGNTGELFF	TGTGCCACAGGACAGGGGAACACCGGGGAGCTGTTTTTT	.	TRBJ2-2	TRBD1	TRBV9
CASSVAGGDTGELFF	TGTGCCAGCTCAGTAGCCGGAGGAGACACCGGGGAGCTGTTTTTT	.	TRBJ2-2	.	TRBV18
CASSVGTTYGYTF	TGTGCCAGCAGCGTAGGGACAACTTATGGCTACACCTTC	.	TRBJ1-2	.	TRBV9
CASSFYRVGTEAFF	TGTGCCAGCAGTTTCTACAGGGTTGGGACTGAAGCTTTCTTT	.	TRBJ1-1	.	TRBV28
CSGTGLGETQYF	TGCAGCGGCACCGGGTTGGGAGAGACCCAGTACTTC	.	TRBJ2-5	.	TRBV29-1
CAGRTSGRSHETQYF	TGTGCCGGTCGGACTAGCGGGAGATCCCACGAGACCCAGTACTTC	.	TRBJ2-5	TRBD2	TRBV30
CASSAGQDRYGYTF	TGTGCCAGCAGCGCCGGACAAGACCGCTATGGCTACACCTTC	.	TRBJ1-2	.	TRBV7-3
CATGSGRETQYF	TGTGCCACCGGGAGCGGGAGAGAGACCCAGTACTTC	.	TRBJ2-5	TRBD2	TRBV2
CASSPGRETQYF	TGCGCCAGCAGCCCCGGGAGGGAGACCCAGTACTTC	.	TRBJ2-5	TRBD2	TRBV5-1
CASSSPQGAEAFF	TGTGCCAGCAGTTCCCCACAGGGGGCTGAAGCTTTCTTT	.	TRBJ1-1	TRBD1	TRBV6-5
CASSRGQADTEAFF	TGTGCCAGCAGCAGAGGACAGGCAGACACTGAAGCTTTCTTT	.	TRBJ1-1	TRBD1	TRBV11-2
CSVEAGQPEAFF	TGCAGCGTTGAGGCAGGACAGCCGGAAGCTTTCTTT	once	TRBJ1-1	.	TRBV29-1
CASSLGWGNQPQHF	TGTGCCAGCAGCTTGGGCTGGGGCAATCAGCCCCAGCATTTT	few	TRBJ1-5	.	TRBV11-2
CSALGGGGYTF	TGCAGCGCCCTAGGAGGTGGGGGCTACACCTTC	.	TRBJ1-2	.	TRBV29-1
CANSSGTHSYNEQFF	TGTGCCAACAGCTCCGGGACACATTCATACAATGAGCAGTTCTTC	.	TRBJ2-1	.	TRBV7-2
CASKPGQGGYGYTF	TGTGCCAGCAAGCCGGGACAGGGTGGATATGGCTACACCTTC	.	TRBJ1-2	TRBD1	TRBV6-1
CASSQSGSYNEQFF	TGTGCCAGCAGCCAAAGCGGGAGTTACAATGAGCAGTTCTTC	.	TRBJ2-1	TRBD2	TRBV7-2
CSARQGAGETQYF	TGCAGCGCGAGGCAGGGGGCGGGGGAGACCCAGTACTTC	few	TRBJ2-5	TRBD1	TRBV29-1
CASSPSGTGSNTIYF	TGTGCCAGCAGCCCTTCCGGGACAGGGAGCAACACCATATATTTT	.	TRBJ1-3	TRBD1	TRBV2
CASSSGNFFRESYNEQFF	TGCGCCAGCAGTTCGGGAAATTTTTTCCGGGAGAGCTACAATGAGCAGTTCTTC	.	TRBJ2-1	.	TRBV5-1
CANPPGDSKDRRNRTIHSYNEQFF	TGTGCCAACCCACCCGGGGACTCAAAAGATAGAAGAAACAGAACGATACACTCCTACAATGAGCAGTTCTTC	.	TRBJ2-1	.	TRBV2
CASSLRNRLGQSNNEQFF	TGTGCCAGCAGCTTAAGGAATAGATTAGGACAATCCAACAATGAGCAGTTCTTC	.	TRBJ2-1	.	TRBV11-3
CASSLSGGTGELFF	TGTGCCAGCAGTTTATCAGGGGGCACCGGGGAGCTGTTTTTT	.	TRBJ2-2	.	TRBV27
CAITDRGRRRGTEAFF	TGTGCCATTACGGACAGGGGAAGGAGGAGAGGCACTGAAGCTTTCTTT	few	TRBJ1-1	TRBD1	TRBV19
CASSFREAGHRPDTQYF	TGTGCCAGCAGCTTCAGGGAGGCCGGGCATAGGCCCGATACGCAGTATTTT	.	TRBJ2-3	.	TRBV5-4
CASSPGTSGSEQYF	TGTGCCAGCAGCCCGGGGACTAGCGGGAGCGAGCAGTACTTC	.	TRBJ2-7	TRBD2	TRBV7-3